The clone carrying this TCR beta chain was observed a few times. The time point was: pre-sensitization, week 0. The treatment was: therapeutic diphenylcyclopropenone sensitization with weekly scalp DPC. Donation of samples came from alopecia patients who were 18 to 70 years old and suitable for DPC. J lost 7 bases, V lost 6 bases, and 2 bases had no gene match. The CDR3 has 11 amino acids. The germline gives CDR1 ENHRY, CDR2 SYGVKD. These data originate in a study of human T cells and chemical hapten exposure. Each CDR3 protein gets one entry after TCRdb re-called the RACE reads with MiXCR. Here the sample spans more than 250,000 distinct CDR3 sequences, over 7.5% being singletons.

The TCR originated in a man aged 18 to 35 with alopecia areata. Some clones in this sample may be carry-over from other donors' samples. The sequencing here drew on whole blood, taken in connection with sensitization to the hapten diphenylcyclopropenone (DPC). The rearrangement links TRBV10-3 to TRBJ1-1, with 7 bases fitting TRBD1. The DNA of the CDR3 is TGTGCCATCAGCTACAGGGGTGAAGCTTTCTTT. It codes for CAISYRGEAFF.